Following are 15 T cell receptor beta chains from one sample sequenced in a study of T cells in Graves' hyperthyroidism and ophthalmopathy. Amplified TCR beta CDR3 regions came from RNA transcripts. During a first-round RT-PCR of the TCR CDR3, the HTBI primer set was used. In TCRdb, the multiplex PCR reads were re-called with MiXCR into one record per CDR3 protein. This sample yields 250,000 to 300,000 distinct CDR3 sequences, of which over 12% are seen a single time; around 30% belongs to the top ten. The sample comprised blood. These receptors all stem from a woman in her 50s with Graves' hyperthyroidism that later progressed to Graves' ophthalmopathy.

This clonotype appeared many times. The V gene is TRBV7-9, the J gene TRBJ1-3; weak D call: TRBD1 (6 bases). Trimming shortened V by 5 bases and J by 4 bases, and 12 bases separated the two germline ends. The CDR3 runs to 14 residues. Germline V gives CDR1 SEHNR, CDR2 FQNEAQ (reference sequence). The CDR3 loop is CASSPRGGGNTIYF. Here the CDR3 DNA reads TGTGCCAGCAGCCCAAGGGGGGGCGGAAACACCATATATTTT. The full variable domain, its missing parts supplied by reference TRBV7-9 and TRBJ1-3, is DTGVSQNPRHKITKRGQNVTFRCDPISEHNRLYWYRQTLGQGPEFLTYFQNEAQLEKSRLLSDRFSAERPKGSFSTLEIQRTEQGDSAMYLCASSPRGGGNTIYFGEGSWLTVV.

The chain employs TRBV5-4 and TRBJ2-1; 7 bases match TRBD1. Germline CDR1 is SGHNT and CDR2 is YYREEE (reference sequence). V lost 1 base to trimming and J lost 7 bases; unmatched junction nucleotides: 2. The CDR3 spans 13 residues. The chain's CDR3 is CASSLSGQNEQFF. In DNA form, the CDR3 reads TGTGCCAGCAGCTTGTCGGGACAGAATGAGCAGTTCTTC.

This chain links TRBV28 with TRBJ1-1; the match to TRBD1 covers 7 bases. With 6 bases clipped from V and 2 bases from J, the junction kept 12 bases outside the gene matches. The CDR3 has 16 amino acids. Germline V gene sequence: CDR1 MDHEN, CDR2 SYDVKM. The CDR3 DNA reads TGTGCCAGCAGCATCTTGACAGGGAAGGATAACACTGAAGCTTTCTTT. It codes for CASSILTGKDNTEAFF.

This clonotype was observed at least ten times. V usage is TRBV24-1 and J usage is TRBJ2-3; TRBD1 matches 9 bases. The J segment lost 4 bases and the V segment lost 1 base, leaving 5 bases of the junction unmatched. Per the germline V gene, CDR1 is KGHDR and CDR2 is SFDVKD. This CDR3 has 16 residues. This CDR3 is CATSDLGQGSSDTQYF. CDR3 in DNA: TGTGCCACCAGTGATTTAGGACAGGGGAGCTCAGATACGCAGTATTTT.

This clonotype has at least ten counts. V usage is TRBV10-2 and J usage is TRBJ2-7, with D uncertain. Per germline, CDR1 WSHSY and CDR2 SAAADI. This CDR3 spans 14 amino acids. V lost 2 bases and J 0 bases, leaving 8 bases between the germline ends. The CDR3 sequence: CASSEKRFSYEQYF. The CDR3 DNA reads TGCGCCAGCAGTGAGAAGAGGTTCTCCTACGAGCAGTACTTC.

This clonotype has at least ten counts. This chain links TRBV20-1 with TRBJ2-1; 8 bases map to TRBD2. After removal of 8 bases from V and 7 bases from J, the junction contained 19 bases not matched to a gene. CDR1 is DFQATT and CDR2 is SNEGSKA in the germline V gene (reference sequence). The CDR3 loop spans 16 amino acids. In nucleotides, the CDR3 is TGCAGTACGGGGGGGACCGCCCTCTCTACTACAAATGAGCAGTTCTTC. It codes for CSTGGTALSTTNEQFF.

This chain joins TRBV29-1 and TRBJ2-5, with D unclear. CDR1 is SQVTM, CDR2 ANQGSEA, per germline. CDR3 size: 13 residues. The V end was cut by 2 bases, the J end by 4 bases, with 11 bases between. The CDR3 reads CSVELIVSETQYF. CDR3 DNA sequence: TGCAGCGTTGAATTGATAGTTTCAGAGACCCAGTACTTC.

This clonotype was seen repeatedly, ten times or more. The chain joins TRBV24-1 to TRBJ1-2; D not resolved. Trimming stripped 2 bases from V and 4 bases from J, with 13 bases between. Per the germline V gene, CDR1 is KGHDR and CDR2 is SFDVKD. CDR3 length equals 15 residues. CDR3 amino acids: CATSDSRAGAYGYTF. The CDR3 DNA reads as TGTGCCACCAGTGATTCCCGGGCAGGAGCCTATGGCTACACCTTC.

This clonotype was detected only a few times. The rearrangement uses TRBV6-1 and TRBJ2-3; 11 nucleotides agree with TRBD2. The CDR3 totals 18 residues. Germline-derived CDR1 and CDR2 are MNHNS and SASEGT. V lost 6 bases and J lost 2; bases outside the gene matches: 13. Here the CDR3 reads CASRQLAGGLAATDTQYF. CDR3 sequence (DNA): TGTGCCAGCAGACAATTAGCGGGAGGGCTAGCGGCCACAGATACGCAGTATTTT.

The J gene is TRBJ2-3, the V gene TRBV4-1; no definite D call. Germline values: CDR1 MGHRA, CDR2 YSYEKL. Trimming cost V 1 base and J 0 bases, with 8 bases left between them. The CDR3 covers 15 residues. Here the CDR3 reads CASSQVTASTDTQYF. The CDR3 DNA follows: TGCGCCAGCAGCCAAGTCACGGCGAGCACAGATACGCAGTATTTT.

This clonotype was observed a few times. This chain links TRBV20-1 with TRBJ1-5, with D uncertain. The germline V and J ends were trimmed by 3 bases and 4 bases, with 7 bases remaining between them. The CDR3 has 12 amino acids. The germline V gene encodes CDR1 DFQATT and CDR2 SNEGSKA (reference sequence). The CDR3 nucleotides are TGCAGTGCTAGCAAGGAGAATCAGCCCCAGCATTTT. Amino acid sequence: CSASKENQPQHF.

This clonotype appeared many times. The chain links TRBV7-9 to TRBJ1-1; the match to TRBD1 covers 10 bases. Looked up from germline, CDR1 is SEHNR and CDR2 is FQNEAQ (reference sequence). The V segment lost 5 bases and the J segment 4 bases; nucleotides outside the gene matches: 7. The CDR3 loop spans 15 amino acids. This CDR3 reads CASSRQGAFSTEAFF. In DNA form, the CDR3 reads TGTGCCAGCAGCCGACAGGGGGCGTTCAGCACTGAAGCTTTCTTT.

This clonotype was picked up many times. The chain is built from TRBV20-1 and TRBJ2-7; TRBD2 agrees at 9 bases. The germline gives CDR1 DFQATT, CDR2 SNEGSKA (reference sequence). J was trimmed by 3 bases and V by 2 bases; bases with no gene match: 14. CDR3 length: 17 amino acids. Written as DNA, the CDR3 is TGCAGTGCTAGACGTGGAGCTAGCGGGAACCTTCGCTACGAGCAGTACTTC. Residues: CSARRGASGNLRYEQYF.

This clonotype has just a few counts. The chain couples TRBV19 to TRBJ2-7, with D perhaps matching TRBD2 (5 bases). V was clipped by 1 base and J by 5 bases, with 9 bases between them. Germline loops: CDR1 LNHDA, CDR2 SQIVND (reference sequence). The CDR3 covers 13 residues. CDR3 protein: CASSIVAGDEQYF. DNA for the CDR3: TGTGCCAGTAGTATAGTTGCCGGGGACGAGCAGTACTTC.

This clonotype occurred many times. The gene calls are TRBV2 and TRBJ2-4; no definite D call. V lost 4 bases and J 1 base, leaving 8 bases between the germline ends. CDR1 is SNHLY, CDR2 FYNNEI, per germline. The CDR3 totals 14 residues. CDR3 in amino acids: CASSGRAAKNIQYF. In DNA, the CDR3 is TGTGCCAGCAGTGGGCGAGCGGCCAAAAACATTCAGTACTTC.